This is a list of T cell receptor beta chains from one sample in a study of spatial heterogeneity in lung cancer. TCRdb reprocessed the 5' RACE reads via MiXCR and lists one record per CDR3 protein. The table has 45,000 to 55,000 distinct CDR3 sequences, over 4.5% seen once. The sequenced sample was PBMCs, obtained at surgery. All receptors derive from a male donor with early-stage non-small cell lung cancer. CDR3s include the opening cysteine and the closing phenylalanine or tryptophan. The order of the fields is V gene, J gene, clone size, D gene, CDR3 protein, CDR3 DNA. A D gene is named only where the DNA matches it firmly. Size is stated for part of the rows, as once, few or many counts, or as a class when the clone is expanded.

>TRBV6-2/TRBV6-3|TRBJ2-1|-|TRBD2
CASSQLAGRVNEQFF
TGTGCCAGCAGCCAACTAGCGGGACGAGTCAATGAGCAGTTCTTC
>TRBV20-1|TRBJ2-1|many|TRBD1
CSARDLGQANNEQFF
TGCAGTGCTAGAGACCTCGGACAGGCAAACAATGAGCAGTTCTTC
>TRBV28|TRBJ1-5|many|TRBD1
CASSAGQGRPGQPQHF
TGTGCCAGCAGTGCTGGACAGGGACGACCTGGCCAGCCCCAGCATTTT
>TRBV7-3|TRBJ2-1|-|TRBD2
CASSDPLGGRDNEQFF
TGTGCCAGCAGCGACCCCCTGGGCGGGAGAGATAATGAGCAGTTCTTC
>TRBV6-6|TRBJ2-7|many|-
CASSPYRAGEQYF
TGTGCCAGCAGTCCTTACAGGGCCGGCGAGCAGTACTTC
>TRBV27|TRBJ2-7|many|-
CASGTRKPYEQYF
TGTGCCTCCGGGACACGCAAGCCGTACGAGCAGTACTTC
>TRBV11-2|TRBJ2-2|many|TRBD1
CASIPHQSRDRARTGELFF
TGTGCCAGCATCCCACACCAGTCCCGGGACAGGGCTCGGACCGGGGAGCTGTTTTTT
>TRBV5-1|TRBJ2-5|many|TRBD2
CASSPGLAGAGETQYF
TGCGCCAGCAGTCCCGGACTAGCGGGAGCAGGAGAGACCCAGTACTTC
>TRBV20-1|TRBJ1-5|many|-
CSARRWAGSNQPQHF
TGCAGTGCTAGACGTTGGGCAGGAAGCAATCAGCCCCAGCATTTT
>TRBV20-1|TRBJ2-5|many|TRBD1
CSAGTGGETQYF
TGCAGTGCTGGGACAGGGGGGGAGACCCAGTACTTC
>TRBV6-6|TRBJ2-7|many|TRBD1
CASSFGQGLYEQYF
TGTGCCAGCAGCTTCGGACAGGGTCTCTACGAGCAGTACTTC
>TRBV5-1|TRBJ2-5|many|TRBD1
CASSLPGTGETQYF
TGCGCCAGCAGCCTCCCCGGGACAGGGGAGACCCAGTACTTC
>TRBV10-3|TRBJ2-5|many|-
CASQRGLQETQYF
TGTGCCAGTCAGAGGGGGTTACAAGAGACCCAGTACTTC
>TRBV28|TRBJ2-3|many|TRBD2
CASSSSGRVAGGTQYF
TGTGCCAGCAGTAGTTCGGGGAGGGTAGCGGGAGGTACGCAGTATTTT
>TRBV20-1|TRBJ2-1|many|TRBD2
CSALAGGPSRYNEQFF
TGCAGTGCTCTAGCGGGAGGGCCATCAAGATACAATGAGCAGTTCTTC
>TRBV4-1|TRBJ2-7|many|-
CASSQEWVSRSYEQYF
TGCGCCAGCAGCCAAGAATGGGTTAGCCGGTCCTACGAGCAGTACTTC
>TRBV10-3|TRBJ2-7|many|-
CAISDGSNRDEQYF
TGTGCCATCAGTGATGGATCCAACAGGGATGAGCAGTACTTC
>TRBV20-1|TRBJ1-5|-|-
CSARGGRGGLNQPQHF
TGCAGTGCTAGAGGGGGCAGGGGAGGCCTCAATCAGCCCCAGCATTTT
>TRBV29-1|TRBJ2-3|many|TRBD1
CSTRTGPGEDTQYF
TGCAGCACTCGGACAGGGCCGGGGGAGGATACGCAGTATTTT
>TRBV4-1|TRBJ2-1|many|-
CASSLGTGLYGREGNEQFF
TGCGCCAGCAGCCTTGGGACAGGGCTTTACGGGAGGGAGGGCAATGAGCAGTTCTTC
>TRBV29-1|TRBJ2-4|many|-
CSVRDTKAKNIQYF
TGCAGCGTCCGGGACACCAAAGCCAAAAACATTCAGTACTTC
>TRBV12-3/TRBV12-4|TRBJ1-1|many|TRBD1
CASSRTGVEAFF
TGTGCCAGCAGTCGGACAGGGGTAGAAGCTTTCTTT
>TRBV6-2/TRBV6-3|TRBJ2-5|-|TRBD1
CASNQGAREVETQYF
TGTGCCAGCAACCAGGGGGCCAGAGAAGTGGAGACCCAGTACTTC
>TRBV5-5|TRBJ2-7|many|-
CASSLEQSRSYEQYF
TGTGCCAGCAGCTTGGAGCAGTCCCGATCCTACGAGCAGTACTTC
>TRBV10-3|TRBJ2-3|many|TRBD2
CAIRAGVNADTQYF
TGTGCCATCAGAGCGGGAGTCAATGCAGATACGCAGTATTTT
>TRBV29-1|TRBJ2-2|many|TRBD2
CSVESLAGVTGELFF
TGCAGCGTTGAATCTCTAGCGGGAGTCACCGGGGAGCTGTTTTTT
>TRBV20-1|TRBJ2-3|many|-
CSAPRPAGDTQYF
TGCAGTGCCCCGCGTCCTGCCGGGGATACGCAGTATTTT
>TRBV29-1|TRBJ2-5|many|TRBD2
CSVLAGAETQYF
TGCAGCGTCCTAGCGGGAGCAGAGACCCAGTACTTC
>TRBV28|TRBJ2-2|many|-
CASSLSGDPTGELFF
TGTGCCAGCAGTTTATCGGGGGACCCCACCGGGGAGCTGTTTTTT
>TRBV20-1|TRBJ1-2|many|TRBD1
CSAPPGQTGGYTF
TGCAGTGCTCCCCCGGGACAGACGGGTGGCTACACCTTC
>TRBV4-3|TRBJ2-7|-|-
CASSQGGGTAYEQYF
TGCGCCAGCAGCCAAGGAGGAGGTACTGCCTACGAGCAGTACTTC
>TRBV7-2|TRBJ1-1|few|TRBD1
CASSPDRVRTEAFF
TGTGCCAGCAGCCCCGACAGGGTTCGCACTGAAGCTTTCTTT
>TRBV5-1|TRBJ1-1|many|TRBD1
CASSPWTGAGGTEAFF
TGCGCCAGCAGCCCGTGGACAGGGGCCGGGGGCACTGAAGCTTTCTTT
>TRBV29-1|TRBJ2-7|many|-
CSVAGSPGPPYEQYF
TGCAGCGTTGCTGGTTCACCCGGGCCCCCGTACGAGCAGTACTTC
>TRBV7-2|TRBJ2-1|many|TRBD2
CASSFAGTSGNEQFF
TGTGCCAGCAGCTTCGCCGGGACTAGCGGCAATGAGCAGTTCTTC
>TRBV7-2|TRBJ2-3|many|-
CASSLGGAMGDTQYF
TGTGCCAGCAGCTTAGGAGGGGCGATGGGGGATACGCAGTATTTT
>TRBV14|TRBJ1-1|many|TRBD1
CASRTTRGPSTEAFF
TGTGCCAGCAGAACCACCAGGGGGCCTAGCACTGAAGCTTTCTTT
>TRBV28|TRBJ1-1|medium-sized|-
CASTLTQVNTEAFF
TGTGCCAGCACCCTGACGCAGGTGAACACTGAAGCTTTCTTT
>TRBV6-6|TRBJ2-1|-|-
CASSLRRDHNEQFF
TGTGCCAGCAGTTTAAGGCGGGACCACAATGAGCAGTTCTTC
>TRBV6-2/TRBV6-3|TRBJ1-2|many|-
CASSYRTSYGYTF
TGTGCCAGCAGTTACAGGACGTCCTATGGCTACACCTTC
>TRBV10-3|TRBJ1-2|many|-
CAIQEVQGRNGYTF
TGTGCCATCCAGGAAGTGCAGGGGCGCAATGGCTACACCTTC
>TRBV20-1|TRBJ1-1|-|-
CSATQGLNTEAFF
TGCAGTGCTACCCAGGGGTTGAACACTGAAGCTTTCTTT
>TRBV7-9|TRBJ1-2|many|-
CASSLAPGGPYGYTF
TGTGCCAGCAGCTTAGCGCCCGGGGGGCCCTATGGCTACACCTTC